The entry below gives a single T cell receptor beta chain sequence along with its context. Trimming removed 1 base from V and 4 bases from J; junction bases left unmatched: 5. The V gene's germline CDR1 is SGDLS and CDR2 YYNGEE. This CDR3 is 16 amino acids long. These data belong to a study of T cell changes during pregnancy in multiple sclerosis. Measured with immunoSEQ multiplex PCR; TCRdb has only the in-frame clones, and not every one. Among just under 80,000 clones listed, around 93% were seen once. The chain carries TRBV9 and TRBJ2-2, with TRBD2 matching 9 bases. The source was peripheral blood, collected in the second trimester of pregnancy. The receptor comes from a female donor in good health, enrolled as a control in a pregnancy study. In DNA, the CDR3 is TGTGCCAGCAGCGTAAACATAGCGGGGGTCACCGGGGAGCTGTTTTTT. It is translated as CASSVNIAGVTGELFF.